This TCR beta chain was identified during a study of CD8+ T cells in alopecia areata. General observations from the study: Resident alphabeta T cells of normal skin are also sequenced in scalp samples. An increase in clonality over normal scalp was evident in lesional scalp, especially alopecia totalis/universalis.

On this clone itself: Antigen: not known.

Germline V gives CDR1 PRHDT, CDR2 FYEKMQ (reference sequence). The CDR3 is made up of 12 amino acids. V lost 5 bases to trimming and J lost 3 bases, with 8 bases between them. cDNA reverse transcribed from extracted RNA served as the sequencing template. Sequenced by immunoSEQ multiplex PCR; TCRdb stores in-frame clones only, minus some. The table shows approximately 130,000 clones, with roughly 50% occurring only once. This TCR came from a human donor with alopecia areata. The source material was NKG2D-low CD8+ T cells sorted from blood. This chain joins TRBV13 and TRBJ2-7; no firm D call. The chain's CDR3 is CASSQVDYEQYF. DNA of the CDR3: TGTGCCAGCAGCCAGGTTGACTACGAGCAGTACTTC.